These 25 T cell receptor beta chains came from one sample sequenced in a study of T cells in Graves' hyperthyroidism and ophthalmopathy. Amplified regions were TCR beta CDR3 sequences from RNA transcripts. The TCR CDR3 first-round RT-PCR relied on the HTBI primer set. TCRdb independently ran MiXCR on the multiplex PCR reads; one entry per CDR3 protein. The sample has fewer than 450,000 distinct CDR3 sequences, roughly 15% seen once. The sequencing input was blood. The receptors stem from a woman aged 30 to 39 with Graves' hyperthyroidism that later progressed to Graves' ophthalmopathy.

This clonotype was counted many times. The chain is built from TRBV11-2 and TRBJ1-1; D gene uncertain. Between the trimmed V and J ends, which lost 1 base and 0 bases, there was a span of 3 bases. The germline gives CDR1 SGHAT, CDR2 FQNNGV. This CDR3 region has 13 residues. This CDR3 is CASSLVLNTEAFF. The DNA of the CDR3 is TGTGCCAGCAGCTTAGTTCTGAACACTGAAGCTTTCTTT.

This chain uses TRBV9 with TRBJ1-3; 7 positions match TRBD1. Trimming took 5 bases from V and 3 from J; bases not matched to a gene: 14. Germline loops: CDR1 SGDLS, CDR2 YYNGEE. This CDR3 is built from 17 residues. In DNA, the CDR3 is TGTGCCAGCAGTAGACAGGGAGTCCCTTATGTTGGAAACACCATATATTTT. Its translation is CASSRQGVPYVGNTIYF.

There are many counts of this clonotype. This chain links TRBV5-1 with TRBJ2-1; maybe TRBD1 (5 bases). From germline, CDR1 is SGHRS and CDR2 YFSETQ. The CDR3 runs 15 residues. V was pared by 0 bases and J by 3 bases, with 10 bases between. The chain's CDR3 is CASSLEGAGYNEQFF. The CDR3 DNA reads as TGCGCCAGCAGCTTGGAAGGGGCCGGCTACAATGAGCAGTTCTTC.

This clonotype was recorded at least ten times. The CDR3 DNA reads as TGTGCCTGGATGAAGAGCGGCACGAATTGGGATACGCAGTATTTT. It codes for CAWMKSGTNWDTQYF. This chain uses TRBV30 with TRBJ2-3, with TRBD2 as a possible D gene (5 bases). Per the germline V gene, CDR1 is GTSNPN and CDR2 is SVGIG (reference sequence). The CDR3 is made up of 15 amino acids. Trimming removed 4 bases from V and 6 bases from J, with 20 bases in between. The entire variable domain, with the rest obtained from reference TRBV30 and TRBJ2-3, is as follows: SQTIHQWPATLVQPVGSPLSLECTVEGTSNPNLYWYRQAAGRGLQLLFYSVGIGQISSEVPQNLSASRPQDRQFILSSKKLLLSDSGFYLCAWMKSGTNWDTQYFGPGTRLTVL.

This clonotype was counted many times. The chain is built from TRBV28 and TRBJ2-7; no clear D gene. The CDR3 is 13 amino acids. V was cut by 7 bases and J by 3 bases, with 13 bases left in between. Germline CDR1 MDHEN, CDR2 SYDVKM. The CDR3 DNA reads TGTGCCAGCACTGGTCGGATTCTCTACGAGCAGTACTTC. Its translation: CASTGRILYEQYF.

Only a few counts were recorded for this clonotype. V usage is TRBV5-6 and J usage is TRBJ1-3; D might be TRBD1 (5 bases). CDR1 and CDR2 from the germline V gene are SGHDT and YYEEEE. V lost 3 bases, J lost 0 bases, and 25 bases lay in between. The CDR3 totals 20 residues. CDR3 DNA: TGTGCCAGCAGCTGGGGGAGGCAGGACACCGTTACTCTCTCTGGAAACACCATATATTTT. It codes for CASSWGRQDTVTLSGNTIYF.

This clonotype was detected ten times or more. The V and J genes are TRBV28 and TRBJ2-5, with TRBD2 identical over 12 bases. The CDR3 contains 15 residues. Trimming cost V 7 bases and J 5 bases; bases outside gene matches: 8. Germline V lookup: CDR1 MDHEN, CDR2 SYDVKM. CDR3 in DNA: TGTGCCAGCAATATTGGACTAGCGGGGCGTGAGACCCAGTACTTC. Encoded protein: CASNIGLAGRETQYF.

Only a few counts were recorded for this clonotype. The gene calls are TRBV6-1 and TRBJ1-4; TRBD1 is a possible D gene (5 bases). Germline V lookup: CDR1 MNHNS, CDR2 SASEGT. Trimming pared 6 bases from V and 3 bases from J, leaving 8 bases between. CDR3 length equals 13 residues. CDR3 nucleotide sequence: TGTGCCAGCAGGCAGGGTTCTAATGAAAAACTGTTTTTT. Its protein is CASRQGSNEKLFF.

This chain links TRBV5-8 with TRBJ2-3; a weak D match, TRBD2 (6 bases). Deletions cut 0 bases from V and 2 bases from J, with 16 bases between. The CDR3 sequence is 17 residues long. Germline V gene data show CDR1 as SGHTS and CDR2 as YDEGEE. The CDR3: CASSLGGRTIDTDTQYF. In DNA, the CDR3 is TGTGCCAGCAGCTTGGGGGGTCGGACTATAGACACAGATACGCAGTATTTT.

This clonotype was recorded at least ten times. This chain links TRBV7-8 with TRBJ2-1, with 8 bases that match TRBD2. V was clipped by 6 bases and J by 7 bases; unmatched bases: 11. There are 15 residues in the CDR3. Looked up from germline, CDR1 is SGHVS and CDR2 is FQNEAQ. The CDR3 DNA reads TGTGCCAGCAGTGGGGCTCTAGCGGGTTTGAATGAGCAGTTCTTC. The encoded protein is CASSGALAGLNEQFF.

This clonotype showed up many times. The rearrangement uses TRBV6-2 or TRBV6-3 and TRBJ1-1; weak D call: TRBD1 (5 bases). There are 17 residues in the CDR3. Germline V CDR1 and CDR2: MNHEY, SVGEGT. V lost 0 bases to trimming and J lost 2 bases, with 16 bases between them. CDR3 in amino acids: CASSYSTSQGGNTEAFF. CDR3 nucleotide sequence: TGTGCCAGCAGTTACTCGACCTCGCAGGGCGGAAACACTGAAGCTTTCTTT.

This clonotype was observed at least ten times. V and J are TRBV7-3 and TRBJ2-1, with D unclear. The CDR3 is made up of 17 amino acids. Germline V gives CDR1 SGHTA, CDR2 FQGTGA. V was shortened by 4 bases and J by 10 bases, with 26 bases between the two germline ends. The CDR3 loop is CASSSEPRSGRRVEQFF. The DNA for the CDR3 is TGTGCCAGCAGCTCCGAACCCCGCAGTGGACGGCGAGTAGAGCAGTTCTTC.

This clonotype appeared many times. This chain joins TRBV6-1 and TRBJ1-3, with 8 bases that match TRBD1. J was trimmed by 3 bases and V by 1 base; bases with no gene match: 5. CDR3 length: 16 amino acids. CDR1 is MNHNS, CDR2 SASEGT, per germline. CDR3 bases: TGTGCCAGCAGTGAAGGCTCGACAGGGGATGGAAACACCATATATTTT. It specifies CASSEGSTGDGNTIYF.

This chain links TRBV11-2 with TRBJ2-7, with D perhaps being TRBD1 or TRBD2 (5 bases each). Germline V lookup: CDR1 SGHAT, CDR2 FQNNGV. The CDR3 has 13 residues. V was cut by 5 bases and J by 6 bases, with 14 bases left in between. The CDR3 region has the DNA TGTGCCAGCAGCCCCAGGGCGGGTGGCGAGCAGTACGTC. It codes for CASSPRAGGEQYV.

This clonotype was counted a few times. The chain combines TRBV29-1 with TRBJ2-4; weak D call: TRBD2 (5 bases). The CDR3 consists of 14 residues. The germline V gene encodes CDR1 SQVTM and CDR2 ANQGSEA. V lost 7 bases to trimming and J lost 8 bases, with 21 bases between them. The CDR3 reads CSARTYPSADIQYF. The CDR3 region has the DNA TGCAGCGCCCGGACTTATCCGAGCGCAGACATTCAGTACTTC. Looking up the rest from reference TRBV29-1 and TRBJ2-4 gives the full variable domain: SAVISQKPSRDICQRGTSLTIQCQVDSQVTMMFWYRQQPGQSLTLIATANQGSEATYESGFVIDKFPISRPNLTFSTLTVSNMSPEDSSIYLCSARTYPSADIQYFGAGTRLSVL.

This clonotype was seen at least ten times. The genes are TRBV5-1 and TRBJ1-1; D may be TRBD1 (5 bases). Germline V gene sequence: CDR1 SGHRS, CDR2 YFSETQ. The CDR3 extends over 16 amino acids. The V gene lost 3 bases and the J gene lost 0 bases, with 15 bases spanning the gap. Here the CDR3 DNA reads TGCGCCAGCAGCTCGGGGGACGGAGACATGAACACTGAAGCTTTCTTT. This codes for CASSSGDGDMNTEAFF. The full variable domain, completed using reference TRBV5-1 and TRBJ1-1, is KAGVTQTPRYLIKTRGQQVTLSCSPISGHRSVSWYQQTPGQGLQFLFEYFSETQRNKGNFPGRFSGRQFSNSRSEMNVSTLELGDSALYLCASSSGDGDMNTEAFFGQGTRLTVV.

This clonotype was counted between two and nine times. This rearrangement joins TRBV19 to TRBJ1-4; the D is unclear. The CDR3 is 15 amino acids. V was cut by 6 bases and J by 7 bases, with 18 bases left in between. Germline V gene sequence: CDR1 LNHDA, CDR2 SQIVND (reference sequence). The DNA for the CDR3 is TGTGCCAGTAGGATAACAGATCGGCCTACTGAAAAACTGTTTTTT. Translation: CASRITDRPTEKLFF. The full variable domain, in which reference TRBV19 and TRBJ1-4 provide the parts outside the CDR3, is DGGITQSPKYLFRKEGQNVTLSCEQNLNHDAMYWYRQDPGQGLRLIYYSQIVNDFQKGDIAEGYSVSREKKESFPLTVTSAQKNPTAFYLCASRITDRPTEKLFFGSGTQLSVL.

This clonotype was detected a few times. The CDR3 loop reads CASSRSGNPLSQETQYF. The CDR3, as DNA: TGTGCCAGCAGCCGTAGCGGGAACCCGCTTTCCCAAGAGACCCAGTACTTC. The rearrangement links TRBV6-1 to TRBJ2-5; 8 bases map to TRBD2. V shed 6 bases, J shed 1 base, and the junction held 13 bases outside the gene matches. The CDR3 runs 17 residues. Germline V gene data show CDR1 as MNHNS and CDR2 as SASEGT.

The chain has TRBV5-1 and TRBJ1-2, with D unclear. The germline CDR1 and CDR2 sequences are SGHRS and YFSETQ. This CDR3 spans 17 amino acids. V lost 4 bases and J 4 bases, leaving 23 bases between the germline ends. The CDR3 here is CASSLDAERVFFYGYTF. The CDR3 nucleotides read TGCGCCAGCAGCCTGGACGCAGAAAGGGTCTTTTTCTATGGCTACACCTTC.

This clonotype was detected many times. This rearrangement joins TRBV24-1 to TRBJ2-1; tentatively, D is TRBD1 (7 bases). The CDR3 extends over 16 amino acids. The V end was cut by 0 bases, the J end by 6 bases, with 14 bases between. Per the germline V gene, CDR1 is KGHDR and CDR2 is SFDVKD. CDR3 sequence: CATSDLHQGGRNEQFF. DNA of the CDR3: TGTGCCACCAGTGATTTGCATCAGGGGGGCCGCAATGAGCAGTTCTTC.

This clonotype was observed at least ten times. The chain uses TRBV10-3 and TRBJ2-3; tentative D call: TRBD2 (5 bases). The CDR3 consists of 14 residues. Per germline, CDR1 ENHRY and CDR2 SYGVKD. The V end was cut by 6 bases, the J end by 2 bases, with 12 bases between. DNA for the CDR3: TGTGCCATCAGCCAGGAGGCCCACACAGATACGCAGTATTTT. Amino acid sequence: CAISQEAHTDTQYF.

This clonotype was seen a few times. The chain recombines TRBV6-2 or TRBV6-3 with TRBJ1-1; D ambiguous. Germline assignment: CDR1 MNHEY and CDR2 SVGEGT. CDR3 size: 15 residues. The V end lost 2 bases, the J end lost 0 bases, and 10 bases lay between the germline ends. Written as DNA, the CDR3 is TGTGCCAGCAGTTACGATATGATTGTGAACACTGAAGCTTTCTTT. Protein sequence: CASSYDMIVNTEAFF.

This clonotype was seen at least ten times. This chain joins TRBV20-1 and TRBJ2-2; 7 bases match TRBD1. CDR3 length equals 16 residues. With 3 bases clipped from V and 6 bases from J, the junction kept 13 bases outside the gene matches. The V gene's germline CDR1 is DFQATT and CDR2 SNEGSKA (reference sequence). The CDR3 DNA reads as TGCAGTGCTAGGGGCGTTGAAACAGGGGATTCCGGGGAGCTGTTTTTT. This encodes CSARGVETGDSGELFF.

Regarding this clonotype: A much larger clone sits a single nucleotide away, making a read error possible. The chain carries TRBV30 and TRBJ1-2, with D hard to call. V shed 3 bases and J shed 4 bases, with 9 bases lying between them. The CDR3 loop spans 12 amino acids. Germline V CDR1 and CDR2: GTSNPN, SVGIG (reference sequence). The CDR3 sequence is CAWREGSYGYTF. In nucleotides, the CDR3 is TGTGCCTGGAGAGAGGGCAGCTATGGCTACACCTTC.

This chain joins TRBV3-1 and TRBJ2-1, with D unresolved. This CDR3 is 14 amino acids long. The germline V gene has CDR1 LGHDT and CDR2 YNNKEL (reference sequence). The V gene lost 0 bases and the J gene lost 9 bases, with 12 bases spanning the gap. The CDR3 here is CASSQDSSPSEQFF. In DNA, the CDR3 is TGTGCCAGCAGCCAAGATTCATCCCCCTCTGAGCAGTTCTTC.